The 2 T cell receptor beta chains in this list originate from one sample, sequenced in a study of lymphopenia after photon versus proton radiotherapy. The protocol was immunoSEQ multiplex PCR, while the TCRdb copy is restricted to in-frame clones and leaves out a portion. The repertoire has about 160,000 clones, 88% of them found once; the top ten carry approximately 4.7%. Sequenced here: peripheral blood, sampled from a patient treated with photon-based radiotherapy. These TCRs come from a man in his fifties with gastric cancer.

The chain is built from TRBV9 and TRBJ2-7, with unresolved D. The V end was cut by 4 bases, the J end by 2 bases, with 22 bases between. CDR3 length equals 17 residues. Looked up from germline, CDR1 is SGDLS and CDR2 is YYNGEE. The chain's CDR3 is CASSPRAPRAPPYEQYF. The CDR3 coding sequence is TGTGCCAGCAGCCCTCGGGCCCCTCGGGCACCTCCCTACGAGCAGTACTTC.

The rearrangement links TRBV10-1 to TRBJ2-7; possibly TRBD1 or TRBD2 for D (5 bases each). V lost 3 bases to trimming and J lost 7 bases, with 13 bases between them. This CDR3 is built from 13 residues. Germline V gives CDR1 WNHNN, CDR2 SYGVQD (reference sequence). The CDR3 reads CASSEGTLGEQYF. CDR3 nucleotides: TGCGCCAGCAGTGAAGGGACCTTGGGGGAGCAGTACTTC.